This T cell receptor beta chain emerged from a study of shared clonotypes between healthy human individuals. CD45RO-negative cells were positively selected for CCR7, leaving out terminally differentiated effector memory CD45RA+ cells. This table comes from immunoSEQ multiplex PCR, and its TCRdb copy is limited to in-frame clones, with some not included. The sample carries millions of clones, roughly 91% recorded once. This clone was found once. Germline V gives CDR1 ENHRY, CDR2 SYGVKD. V was pared by 4 bases and J by 6 bases, with 5 bases of the junction left unmatched. This CDR3 contains 15 residues.

V and J are TRBV10-3 and TRBJ2-3, with 12 bases matching TRBD2. Sequences were obtained from naive CD8+ T cells from PBMCs. This receptor was taken from a man in his late teens or twenties in good health. Some clones in this sample may be carry-over from other donors' samples. The CDR3 DNA follows: TGTGCCATCAGTGGGACTAGCGGGACGTCGGATACGCAGTATTTT. Translated, it gives CAISGTSGTSDTQYF.